The 21 T cell receptor beta chains below all came from one sample that was sequenced in a study of shared clonotypes between healthy human individuals. Naive CD8 populations comprised CD45RO-negative cells positively selected for CCR7, excluding terminally differentiated effector memory CD45RA+ cells. Profiled with immunoSEQ multiplex PCR; TCRdb holds only in-frame clones, not every one. The table includes around 2,000,000 clones, approximately 94% detected once. The sequenced sample was naive CD8+ T cells sorted from blood. Source of these receptors: a man aged 18 to 29 in good health.

The sample holds one count of this clone. The sample has other DNA sequences that encode this CDR3 too. The J gene is TRBJ1-2, the V gene TRBV7-9, with D uncertain. Germline V lookup: CDR1 SEHNR, CDR2 FQNEAQ (reference sequence). The CDR3 runs 11 residues. Trimming cost V 5 bases and J 6 bases, with 7 bases left between them. The CDR3 here is CASSLADGYTF. The DNA for the CDR3 is TGTGCCAGCAGCCTCGCGGATGGCTACACCTTC.

V gene TRBV29-1 combines with J gene TRBJ2-3; D tentatively reads TRBD1 or TRBD2 (5 bases each). In germline, CDR1 is SQVTM, CDR2 ANQGSEA. Trimming stripped 7 bases from V and 0 bases from J, with 5 bases between. The CDR3 contains 11 residues. The CDR3 here is CSGDSTDTQYF. CDR3 coding DNA: TGCAGCGGGGACAGCACAGATACGCAGTATTTT.

J is TRBJ1-5 and V is TRBV19; 7 positions agree with TRBD1. With V trimmed by 8 bases and J by 2 bases, 3 bases remained unmatched. Germline V gives CDR1 LNHDA, CDR2 SQIVND (reference sequence). There are 13 residues in the CDR3. The chain's CDR3 is CASDQGGNQPQHF. CDR3 in DNA: TGTGCCAGTGACCAGGGGGGCAATCAGCCCCAGCATTTT.

The V and J genes are TRBV28 and TRBJ1-1; 8 positions match TRBD1. V gave up 6 bases and J gave up 6 bases; unmatched junction bases: 12. Germline V CDR1 and CDR2: MDHEN, SYDVKM. The CDR3 sequence is 15 residues long. DNA of the CDR3: TGTGCCAGCAGCTCATACAGGGGGGGGGAGTCTGAAGCTTTCTTT. This sequence encodes CASSSYRGGESEAFF.

CDR3 sequence (DNA): TGTGCCAGCAGTCCCGACAGGGGTCGGGAGACCCAGTACTTC. Translation: CASSPDRGRETQYF. The J gene is TRBJ2-5, the V gene TRBV28, with 8 bases identical to TRBD1. This CDR3 region has 14 residues. Germline V gene data show CDR1 as MDHEN and CDR2 as SYDVKM. The V gene end was trimmed by 5 bases and the J gene end by 5 bases; junction bases not matched to a gene: 7.

The rearrangement uses TRBV10-3 and TRBJ2-3, with no clear D. The CDR3 is 16 amino acids. Trimming took off 0 bases at V and 3 bases at J, with 13 bases between the two ends. The germline V gene encodes CDR1 ENHRY and CDR2 SYGVKD. The CDR3 DNA sequence: TGTGCCATCAGTGAGTCTTGGGGATCAACGACAGATACGCAGTATTTT. Encoded protein: CAISESWGSTTDTQYF.

Worth noting for this clone: A read error may account for a junction end that differs from germline. The V gene is TRBV9, the J gene TRBJ1-1; D unresolved. The CDR3 is made up of 13 amino acids. In germline, CDR1 is SGDLS, CDR2 YYNGEE. CDR3 region: CATSPAKNTEAFF. CDR3 nucleotide sequence: TGTGCCACCAGCCCCGCTAAGAACACTGAAGCTTTCTTT. Full variable domain (remainder filled in from reference TRBV9 and TRBJ1-1): DSGVTQTPKHLITATGQRVTLRCSPRSGDLSVYWYQQSLDQGLQFLIQYYNGEERAKGNILERFSAQQFPDLHSELNLSSLELGDSALYFCATSPAKNTEAFFGQGTRLTVV.

V and J are TRBV6-6 and TRBJ1-2; 10 nucleotides line up with TRBD1. CDR3 length equals 14 residues. J gave up 10 bases and V 0 bases, and 5 bases lay outside the gene matches. Germline values: CDR1 MNHNY, CDR2 SVGAGI (reference sequence). CDR3 in amino acids: CASSYSGTGVDYTF. The CDR3 nucleotides read TGTGCCAGCAGTTACTCGGGGACAGGGGTGGACTACACCTTC.

The rearrangement links TRBV4-1 to TRBJ2-7, with 7 nucleotides matching TRBD1. The trim removed 0 bases at V and 0 bases at J, leaving 11 bases unmatched. The germline V gene has CDR1 MGHRA and CDR2 YSYEKL. This CDR3 region has 18 residues. As DNA, the CDR3 is TGCGCCAGCAGCCAAGAACCCCCCGGACAGGACCTCTCCTACGAGCAGTACTTC. This translates into CASSQEPPGQDLSYEQYF.

Note on this clone: This sample also contains other DNA sequences that code for the same CDR3. This chain uses TRBV6-6 with TRBJ2-7; TRBD2 matches 8 bases. From germline, CDR1 is MNHNY and CDR2 SVGAGI (reference sequence). The V and J ends lost 0 bases and 5 bases, in that order; junction bases with no gene match: 3. CDR3 length: 14 residues. CDR3 sequence: CASSYSTGGNEQYF. The CDR3 DNA sequence: TGTGCCAGCAGTTACTCTACGGGAGGGAACGAGCAGTACTTC.

CDR3 residues: CAISDVAGGSYEQYF. The CDR3, as DNA: TGTGCCATCAGTGATGTAGCGGGGGGTTCCTACGAGCAGTACTTC. This rearrangement joins TRBV10-3 to TRBJ2-7, with 10 bases identical to TRBD2. V gave up 3 bases and J gave up 1 base; unmatched junction bases: 3. Per germline, CDR1 ENHRY and CDR2 SYGVKD. This CDR3 comprises 15 residues.

This clone was found once. The rearrangement joins TRBV29-1 to TRBJ1-2; the D is unclear. The CDR3 spans 12 residues. The germline CDR1 and CDR2 sequences are SQVTM and ANQGSEA. With 0 bases removed from V and 4 bases from J, the gap between germline ends came to 6 bases. This CDR3 reads CSVEDQAYGYTF. The CDR3 DNA sequence: TGCAGCGTTGAAGATCAGGCCTATGGCTACACCTTC.

The V and J genes are TRBV5-1 and TRBJ2-7, with 7 bases matching TRBD1. With 3 bases clipped from V and 0 bases from J, the junction kept 9 bases outside the gene matches. Germline loops: CDR1 SGHRS, CDR2 YFSETQ. The CDR3 runs 16 residues. CDR3 sequence: CASSSVGQVSSYEQYF. For the CDR3, the DNA is TGCGCCAGCAGCTCCGTCGGACAGGTTTCCTCCTACGAGCAGTACTTC. Combining the CDR3 with reference TRBV5-1 and TRBJ2-7 gives the whole variable domain KAGVTQTPRYLIKTRGQQVTLSCSPISGHRSVSWYQQTPGQGLQFLFEYFSETQRNKGNFPGRFSGRQFSNSRSEMNVSTLELGDSALYLCASSSVGQVSSYEQYFGPGTRLTVT.

This chain uses TRBV11-2 with TRBJ1-6, with D uncertain. Germline V gene lookup returns CDR1 SGHAT and CDR2 FQNNGV. The germline V and J ends were trimmed by 5 bases and 10 bases, with 18 bases remaining between them. This CDR3 has 15 residues. The CDR3 region is CASSLMALPGSPLHF. The CDR3 nucleotides are TGTGCCAGCAGCCTCATGGCGCTCCCGGGCTCACCCCTCCACTTT.

This chain connects TRBV19 to TRBJ2-7; D assignment may be TRBD1 or TRBD2 (5 bases each). Between the trimmed V and J ends, which lost 5 bases and 7 bases, there was a span of 18 bases. The CDR3 totals 14 residues. CDR1 is LNHDA and CDR2 is SQIVND in the germline V gene (reference sequence). CDR3 DNA sequence: TGTGCCAGTAGTCCCTTCCGGGGCTCGTGGGAGCAGTACTTC. It is translated as CASSPFRGSWEQYF.

DNA of the CDR3: TGTGCCAGCAGTTCGGGACTAGGGTTCAATGAGCAGTTCTTC. Amino acids: CASSSGLGFNEQFF. The chain joins TRBV9 to TRBJ2-1, with 8 positions matching TRBD2. After removal of 5 bases from V and 6 bases from J, the junction contained 7 bases not matched to a gene. Germline V CDR1 and CDR2: SGDLS, YYNGEE. The CDR3 is 14 residues long.

The gene calls are TRBV4-1 and TRBJ2-7; 9 nucleotides match TRBD2. The CDR3 is 17 amino acids. CDR1 is MGHRA and CDR2 is YSYEKL in the germline V gene. The J segment lost 3 bases and the V segment lost 3 bases, leaving 12 bases of the junction unmatched. The CDR3 bases are TGCGCCAGCAGCCACCAGGCAGGCGGGGGGGTTTACTACGAGCAGTACTTC. The encoded protein is CASSHQAGGGVYYEQYF.

This CDR3 is CASSFGQGYYEQYF. The CDR3, as DNA: TGTGCCAGCAGCTTCGGACAGGGATACTACGAGCAGTACTTC. J is TRBJ2-7 and V is TRBV7-8; 8 bases are shared with TRBD1. The germline gives CDR1 SGHVS, CDR2 FQNEAQ. The CDR3 is 14 residues long. The ends lost 3 bases at V and 3 bases at J; junction bases unmatched: 4.

The chain uses TRBV7-8 and TRBJ2-7, with TRBD2 matching 7 bases. This CDR3 has 14 residues. Germline V gives CDR1 SGHVS, CDR2 FQNEAQ. The junction had 3 bases not matched to a gene; V was cut back by 0 bases and J by 4 bases. The CDR3 region is CASSLAIGGYEQYF. The CDR3 nucleotides read TGTGCCAGCAGCTTAGCGATCGGGGGGTACGAGCAGTACTTC. Looking up the rest from reference TRBV7-8 and TRBJ2-7 gives the full variable domain: GAGVSQSPRYKVAKRGQDVALRCDPISGHVSLFWYQQALGQGPEFLTYFQNEAQLDKSGLPSDRFFAERPEGSVSTLKIQRTQQEDSAVYLCASSLAIGGYEQYFGPGTRLTVT.

A single count supports this clone. The chain combines TRBV6-6 with TRBJ1-6; D remains ambiguous. V shed 1 base and J shed 2 bases, with 6 bases lying between them. Germline V gene data show CDR1 as MNHNY and CDR2 as SVGAGI (reference sequence). The CDR3 spans 15 residues. CDR3 amino acids: CASSYLPAYNSPLHF. Written as DNA, the CDR3 is TGTGCCAGCAGTTACTTACCAGCCTATAATTCACCCCTCCACTTT.

This sequence joins TRBV29-1 and TRBJ2-7; tentatively, D is TRBD2 (5 bases). The germline V and J ends were trimmed by 5 bases and 5 bases, with 13 bases remaining between them. Germline V gives CDR1 SQVTM, CDR2 ANQGSEA. The length of the CDR3 is 12 residues. CDR3 DNA sequence: TGCAGCGTTAGACTATCCCCCGACGAGCAGTACTTC. It is translated as CSVRLSPDEQYF.